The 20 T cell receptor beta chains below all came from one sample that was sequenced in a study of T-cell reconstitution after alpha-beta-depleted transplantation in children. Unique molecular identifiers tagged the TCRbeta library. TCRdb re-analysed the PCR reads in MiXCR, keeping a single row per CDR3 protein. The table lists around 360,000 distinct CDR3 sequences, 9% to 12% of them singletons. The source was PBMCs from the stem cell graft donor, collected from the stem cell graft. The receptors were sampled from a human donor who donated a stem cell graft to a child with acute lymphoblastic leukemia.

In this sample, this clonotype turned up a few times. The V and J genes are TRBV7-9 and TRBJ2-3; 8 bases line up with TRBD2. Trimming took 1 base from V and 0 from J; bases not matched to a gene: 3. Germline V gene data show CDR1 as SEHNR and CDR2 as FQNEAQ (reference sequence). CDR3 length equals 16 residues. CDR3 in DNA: TGTGCCAGCAGCTTAGGACTAGCGTCTAGCACAGATACGCAGTATTTT. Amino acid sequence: CASSLGLASSTDTQYF.

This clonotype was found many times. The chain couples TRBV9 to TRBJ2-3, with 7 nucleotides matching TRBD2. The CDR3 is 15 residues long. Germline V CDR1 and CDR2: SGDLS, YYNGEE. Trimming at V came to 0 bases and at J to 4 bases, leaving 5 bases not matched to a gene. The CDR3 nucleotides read TGTGCCAGCAGCGTAGCGAGCGGGAACCCAGATACGCAGTATTTT. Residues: CASSVASGNPDTQYF.

The CDR3 DNA reads TGCAGCGTTGACGGTGGGGTAAGCTCCTACGAGCAGTACTTC. Amino acid sequence: CSVDGGVSSYEQYF. The chain links TRBV29-1 to TRBJ2-7; no definite D call. The CDR3 sequence is 14 residues long. Trimming took off 3 bases at V and 0 bases at J, with 12 bases between the two ends. Germline-derived CDR1 and CDR2 are SQVTM and ANQGSEA.

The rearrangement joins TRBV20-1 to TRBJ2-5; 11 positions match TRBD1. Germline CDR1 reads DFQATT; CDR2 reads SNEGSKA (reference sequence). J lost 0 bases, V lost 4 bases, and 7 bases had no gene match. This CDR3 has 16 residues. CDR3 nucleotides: TGCAGTGCTATGGGCCGGACAGGGGGCCACCAAGAGACCCAGTACTTC. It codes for CSAMGRTGGHQETQYF.

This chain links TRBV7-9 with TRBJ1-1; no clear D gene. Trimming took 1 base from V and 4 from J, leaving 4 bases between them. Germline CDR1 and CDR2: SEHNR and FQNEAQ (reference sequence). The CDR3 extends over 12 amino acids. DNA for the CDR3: TGTGCCAGCAGCTTAGAATCCACTGAAGCTTTCTTT. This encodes CASSLESTEAFF.

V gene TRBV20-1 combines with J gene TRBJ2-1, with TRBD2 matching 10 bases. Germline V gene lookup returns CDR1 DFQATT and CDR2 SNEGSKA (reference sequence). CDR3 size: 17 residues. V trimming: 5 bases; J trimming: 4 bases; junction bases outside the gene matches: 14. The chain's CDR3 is CSAPNTASGSTYNEQFF. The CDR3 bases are TGCAGTGCTCCTAACACCGCTAGCGGGAGTACTTACAATGAGCAGTTCTTC.

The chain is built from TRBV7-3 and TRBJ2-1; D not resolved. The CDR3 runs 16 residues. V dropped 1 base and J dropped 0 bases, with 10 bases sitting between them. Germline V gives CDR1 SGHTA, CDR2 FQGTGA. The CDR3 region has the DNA TGTGCCAGCAGCTTAAATGGCGGCAGCTCCTACAATGAGCAGTTCTTC. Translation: CASSLNGGSSYNEQFF. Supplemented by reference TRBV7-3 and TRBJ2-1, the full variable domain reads GAGVSQTPSNKVTEKGKYVELRCDPISGHTALYWYRQSLGQGPEFLIYFQGTGAADDSGLPNDRFFAVRPEGSVSTLKIQRTERGDSAVYLCASSLNGGSSYNEQFFGPGTRLTVL.

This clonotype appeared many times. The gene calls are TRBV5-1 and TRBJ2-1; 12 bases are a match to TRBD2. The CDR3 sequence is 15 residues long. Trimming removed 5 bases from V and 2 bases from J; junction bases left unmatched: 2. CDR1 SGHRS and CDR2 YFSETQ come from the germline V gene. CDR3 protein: CASRTSGSTYNEQFF. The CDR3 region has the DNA TGCGCCAGCAGGACTAGCGGGAGTACCTACAATGAGCAGTTCTTC.

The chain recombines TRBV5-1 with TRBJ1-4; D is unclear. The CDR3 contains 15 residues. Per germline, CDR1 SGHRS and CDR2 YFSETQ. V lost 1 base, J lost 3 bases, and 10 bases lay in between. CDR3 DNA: TGCGCCAGCAGCTTGTTGGACTCGGCTAATGAAAAACTGTTTTTT. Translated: CASSLLDSANEKLFF.

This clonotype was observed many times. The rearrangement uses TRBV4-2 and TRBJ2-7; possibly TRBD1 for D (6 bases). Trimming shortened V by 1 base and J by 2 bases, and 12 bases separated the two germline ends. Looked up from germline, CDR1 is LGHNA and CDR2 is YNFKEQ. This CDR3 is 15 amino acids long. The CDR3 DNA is TGTGCCAGCAGCCAAGGGCTGGCAGGGGCCTACGAGCAGTACTTC. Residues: CASSQGLAGAYEQYF.

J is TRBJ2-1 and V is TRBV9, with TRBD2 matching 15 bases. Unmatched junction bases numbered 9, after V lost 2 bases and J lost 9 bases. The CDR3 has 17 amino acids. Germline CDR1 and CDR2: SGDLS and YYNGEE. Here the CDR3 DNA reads TGTGCCAGCAGCGTCCACGACGGACTAGCGGGAGGGCTTGAGCAGTTCTTC. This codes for CASSVHDGLAGGLEQFF. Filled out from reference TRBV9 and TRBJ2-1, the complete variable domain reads DSGVTQTPKHLITATGQRVTLRCSPRSGDLSVYWYQQSLDQGLQFLIQYYNGEERAKGNILERFSAQQFPDLHSELNLSSLELGDSALYFCASSVHDGLAGGLEQFFGPGTRLTVL.

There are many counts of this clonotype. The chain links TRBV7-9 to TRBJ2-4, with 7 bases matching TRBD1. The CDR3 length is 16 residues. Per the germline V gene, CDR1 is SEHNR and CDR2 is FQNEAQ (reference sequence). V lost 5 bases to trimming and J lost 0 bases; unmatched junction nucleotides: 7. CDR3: CASSPWTGLAKNIQYF. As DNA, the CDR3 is TGTGCCAGCAGCCCCTGGACAGGCCTAGCCAAAAACATTCAGTACTTC.

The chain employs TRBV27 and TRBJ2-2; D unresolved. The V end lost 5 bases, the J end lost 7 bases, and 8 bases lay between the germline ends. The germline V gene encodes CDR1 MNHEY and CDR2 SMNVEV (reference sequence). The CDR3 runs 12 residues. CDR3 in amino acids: CASSRPGGELFF. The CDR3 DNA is TGTGCCAGCAGTCGTCCTGGCGGGGAGCTGTTTTTT.

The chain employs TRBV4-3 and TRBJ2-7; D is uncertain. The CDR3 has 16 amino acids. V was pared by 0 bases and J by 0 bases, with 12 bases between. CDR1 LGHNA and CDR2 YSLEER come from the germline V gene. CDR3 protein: CASSQDSGSRSYEQYF. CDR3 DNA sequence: TGCGCCAGCAGCCAAGACTCCGGCTCCCGCTCCTACGAGCAGTACTTC.

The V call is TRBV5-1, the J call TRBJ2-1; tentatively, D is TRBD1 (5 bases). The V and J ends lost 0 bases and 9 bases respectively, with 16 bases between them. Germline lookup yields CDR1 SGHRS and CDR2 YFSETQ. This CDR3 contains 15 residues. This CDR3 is CASSLARQGVSEQFF. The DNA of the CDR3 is TGCGCCAGCAGCTTGGCGAGGCAAGGGGTTAGTGAGCAGTTCTTC. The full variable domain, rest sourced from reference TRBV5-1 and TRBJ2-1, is KAGVTQTPRYLIKTRGQQVTLSCSPISGHRSVSWYQQTPGQGLQFLFEYFSETQRNKGNFPGRFSGRQFSNSRSEMNVSTLELGDSALYLCASSLARQGVSEQFFGPGTRLTVL.

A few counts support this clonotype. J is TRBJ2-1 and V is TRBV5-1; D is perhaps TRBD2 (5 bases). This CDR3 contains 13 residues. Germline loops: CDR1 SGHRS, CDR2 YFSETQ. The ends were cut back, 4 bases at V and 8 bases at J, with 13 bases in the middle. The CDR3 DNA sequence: TGCGCCAGCAGCCCAACTAGATTGGATGAGCAGTTCTTC. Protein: CASSPTRLDEQFF.

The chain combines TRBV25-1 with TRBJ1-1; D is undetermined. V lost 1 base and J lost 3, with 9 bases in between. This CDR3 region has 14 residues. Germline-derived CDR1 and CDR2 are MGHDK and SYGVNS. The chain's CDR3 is CASSEFGADTEAFF. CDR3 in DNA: TGTGCCAGCAGTGAATTCGGAGCGGACACTGAAGCTTTCTTT.

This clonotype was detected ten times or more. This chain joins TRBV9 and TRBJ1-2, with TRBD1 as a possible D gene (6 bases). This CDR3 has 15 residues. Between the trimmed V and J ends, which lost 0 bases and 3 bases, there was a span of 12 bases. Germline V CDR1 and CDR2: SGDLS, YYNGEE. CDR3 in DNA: TGTGCCAGCAGCGTAGAACAAACAGGGTACTATGGCTACACCTTC. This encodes CASSVEQTGYYGYTF.

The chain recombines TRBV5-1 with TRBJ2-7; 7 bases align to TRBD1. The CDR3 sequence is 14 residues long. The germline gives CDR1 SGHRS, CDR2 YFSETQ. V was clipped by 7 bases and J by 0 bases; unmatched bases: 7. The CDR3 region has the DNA TGCGCCAGCCGACCGGGACAGAGCTCCTACGAGCAGTACTTC. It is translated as CASRPGQSSYEQYF. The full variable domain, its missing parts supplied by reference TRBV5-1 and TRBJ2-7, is KAGVTQTPRYLIKTRGQQVTLSCSPISGHRSVSWYQQTPGQGLQFLFEYFSETQRNKGNFPGRFSGRQFSNSRSEMNVSTLELGDSALYLCASRPGQSSYEQYFGPGTRLTVT.

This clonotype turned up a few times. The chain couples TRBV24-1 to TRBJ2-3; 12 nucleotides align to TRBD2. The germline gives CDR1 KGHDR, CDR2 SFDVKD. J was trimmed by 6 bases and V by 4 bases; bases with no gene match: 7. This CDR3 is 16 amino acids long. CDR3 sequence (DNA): TGTGCCACCAGTGACCCCCGGACTAGCGGGACCGATACGCAGTATTTT. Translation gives CATSDPRTSGTDTQYF.